This entry lists 13 T cell receptor beta chains sequenced from one sample in a study of technical replicates of blood from several donors. This table comes from immunoSEQ multiplex PCR, and its TCRdb copy is limited to in-frame clones, with some not included. This table holds 84,000 or so clones, approximately 93% found once. The sample was T cells isolated from PBMCs. The receptors were gathered from a human donor in good health.

This clone was seen only once. The chain couples TRBV6-5 to TRBJ1-5; D remains unclear. Germline loops: CDR1 MNHEY, CDR2 SVGAGI. The CDR3 is made up of 15 amino acids. V was pared by 6 bases and J by 4 bases, with 16 bases between. CDR3 bases: TGTGCCAGCAGGAACACGGGAGGCCCTAATCAGCCCCAGCATTTT. The encoded protein is CASRNTGGPNQPQHF.

The chain uses TRBV28 and TRBJ2-7; D gene ambiguous. The CDR3 has 14 residues. Looked up from germline, CDR1 is MDHEN and CDR2 is SYDVKM. V was cut by 3 bases and J by 6 bases, with 15 bases left in between. The CDR3 sequence is CASSFPRRLSEQYF. In nucleotides, the CDR3 is TGTGCCAGCAGTTTTCCCCGGAGATTAAGCGAGCAGTACTTC.

The chain recombines TRBV19 with TRBJ2-6; maybe TRBD1 (6 bases). Germline assignment: CDR1 LNHDA and CDR2 SQIVND (reference sequence). V lost 7 bases, J lost 2 bases, and 9 bases lay in between. The CDR3 is made up of 14 amino acids. This CDR3 reads CASKQGAGANVLTF. For the CDR3, the DNA is TGTGCCAGTAAACAGGGAGCTGGGGCCAACGTCCTGACTTTC.

This chain uses TRBV5-1 with TRBJ2-7; D gene uncertain. Germline-derived CDR1 and CDR2 are SGHRS and YFSETQ. The length of the CDR3 is 14 residues. V lost 4 bases to trimming and J lost 0 bases, with 11 bases between them. The CDR3 coding sequence is TGCGCCAGCAGCAGTTATTCCGGCTCCTACGAGCAGTACTTC. Its translation is CASSSYSGSYEQYF. The full variable domain, its missing parts supplied by reference TRBV5-1 and TRBJ2-7, is KAGVTQTPRYLIKTRGQQVTLSCSPISGHRSVSWYQQTPGQGLQFLFEYFSETQRNKGNFPGRFSGRQFSNSRSEMNVSTLELGDSALYLCASSSYSGSYEQYFGPGTRLTVT.

This clone was recorded only once. The rearrangement joins TRBV28 to TRBJ2-7, with D possibly TRBD2 on 6 matching bases. Germline V lookup: CDR1 MDHEN, CDR2 SYDVKM. The CDR3 spans 14 residues. The V and J ends lost 6 bases and 4 bases respectively, with 16 bases between them. The CDR3, as DNA: TGTGCCAGCAGCCTCTGGGAGGTGCCTTACGAGCAGTACTTC. Protein: CASSLWEVPYEQYF.

The chain carries TRBV4-1 and TRBJ2-7, with 8 bases fitting TRBD2. Germline V gives CDR1 MGHRA, CDR2 YSYEKL. Trimming took 3 bases from V and 4 from J; bases not matched to a gene: 11. CDR3 size: 16 residues. The CDR3 spells CASSHGGISGNYEQYF. Written as DNA, the CDR3 is TGCGCCAGCAGCCATGGGGGGATTAGCGGGAATTACGAGCAGTACTTC.

The chain links TRBV19 to TRBJ1-2, with 9 positions matching TRBD1. CDR1 and CDR2 from the germline V gene are LNHDA and SQIVND (reference sequence). The V gene end was trimmed by 6 bases and the J gene end by 6 bases; junction bases not matched to a gene: 5. The CDR3 extends over 13 amino acids. CDR3 in amino acids: CASRRQGDHGYTF. The DNA of the CDR3 is TGTGCCAGTAGGAGACAGGGGGACCATGGCTACACCTTC.

J is TRBJ2-4 and V is TRBV25-1, with D possibly being TRBD2 (6 bases). Per germline, CDR1 MGHDK and CDR2 SYGVNS. Trimming cost V 3 bases and J 1 base, with 16 bases left between them. CDR3 length: 17 amino acids. CDR3 bases: TGTGCCAGCAGTGAGGACTATGTTTCCGCCGCCAAAAACATTCAGTACTTC. This encodes CASSEDYVSAAKNIQYF.

This sequence joins TRBV7-2 and TRBJ2-1; 16 nucleotides align to TRBD2. Germline V lookup: CDR1 SGHTA, CDR2 FQGNSA. The CDR3 extends over 14 amino acids. The junction had 4 bases not matched to a gene; V was cut back by 3 bases and J by 14 bases. DNA of the CDR3: TGTGCCAGCAGCTTGGGGACTAGCGGGAGGGCCAAGTTCTTC. It encodes CASSLGTSGRAKFF.

This clone was observed once. The rearrangement links TRBV29-1 to TRBJ1-1, with D possibly being TRBD1 (6 bases). The CDR3 consists of 15 residues. The V and J ends lost 7 bases and 6 bases respectively, with 24 bases between them. Germline CDR1 reads SQVTM; CDR2 reads ANQGSEA. CDR3 amino acids: CSALLGRGWDAEAFF. The DNA for the CDR3 is TGCAGCGCCCTATTGGGGAGGGGGTGGGACGCTGAAGCTTTCTTT.

This clone showed up just once. V is TRBV28 and J is TRBJ2-5; 7 nucleotides line up with TRBD1. The CDR3 has 16 amino acids. CDR1 MDHEN and CDR2 SYDVKM come from the germline V gene. V trimming: 5 bases; J trimming: 3 bases; junction bases outside the gene matches: 12. This CDR3 is CASSTRTGGVKETQYF. CDR3 bases: TGTGCCAGCAGTACTCGGACAGGTGGAGTAAAAGAGACCCAGTACTTC.

The chain recombines TRBV5-1 with TRBJ2-1; 9 positions agree with TRBD1. The CDR3 loop spans 14 amino acids. Trimming took 2 bases from V and 6 from J; bases not matched to a gene: 3. CDR1 is SGHRS, CDR2 YFSETQ, per germline. The CDR3 loop reads CASSFGQGSNEQFF. CDR3 DNA: TGCGCCAGCAGCTTTGGACAGGGGAGCAATGAGCAGTTCTTC.

The chain is built from TRBV30 and TRBJ1-1; no reliable D call. The germline gives CDR1 GTSNPN, CDR2 SVGIG (reference sequence). The length of the CDR3 is 13 residues. V lost 1 base and J lost 2, with 8 bases in between. CDR3 sequence: CAWSAGKNTEAFF. CDR3 DNA: TGTGCCTGGAGTGCGGGAAAAAACACTGAAGCTTTCTTT.